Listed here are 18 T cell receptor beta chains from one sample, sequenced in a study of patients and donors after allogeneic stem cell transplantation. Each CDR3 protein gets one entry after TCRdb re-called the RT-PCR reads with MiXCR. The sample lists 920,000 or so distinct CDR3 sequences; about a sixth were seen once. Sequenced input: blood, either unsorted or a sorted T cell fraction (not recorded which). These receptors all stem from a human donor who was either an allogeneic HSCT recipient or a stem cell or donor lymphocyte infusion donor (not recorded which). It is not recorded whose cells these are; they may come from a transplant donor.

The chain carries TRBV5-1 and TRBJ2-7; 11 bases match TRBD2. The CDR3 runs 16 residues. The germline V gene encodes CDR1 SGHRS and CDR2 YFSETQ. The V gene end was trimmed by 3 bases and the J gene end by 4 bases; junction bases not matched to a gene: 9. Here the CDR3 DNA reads TGCGCCAGCAGCTCGAGTACTAGCGGGAGTACTTACGAGCAGTACTTC. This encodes CASSSSTSGSTYEQYF.

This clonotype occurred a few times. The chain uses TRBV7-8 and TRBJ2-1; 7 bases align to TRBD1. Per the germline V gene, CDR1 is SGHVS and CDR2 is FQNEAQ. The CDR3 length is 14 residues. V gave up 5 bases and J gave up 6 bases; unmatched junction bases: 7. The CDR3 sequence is CASSPLDRVNEQFF. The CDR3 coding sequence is TGTGCCAGCAGCCCCCTAGACAGGGTCAATGAGCAGTTCTTC. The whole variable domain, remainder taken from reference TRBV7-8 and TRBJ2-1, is GAGVSQSPRYKVAKRGQDVALRCDPISGHVSLFWYQQALGQGPEFLTYFQNEAQLDKSGLPSDRFFAERPEGSVSTLKIQRTQQEDSAVYLCASSPLDRVNEQFFGPGTRLTVL.

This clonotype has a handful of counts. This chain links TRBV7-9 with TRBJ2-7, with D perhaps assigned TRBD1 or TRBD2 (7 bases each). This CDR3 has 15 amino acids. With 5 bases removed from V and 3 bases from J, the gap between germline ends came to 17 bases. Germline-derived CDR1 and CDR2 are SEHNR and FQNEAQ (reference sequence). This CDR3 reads CASSRGDSLSYEQYF. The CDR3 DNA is TGTGCCAGCAGCCGGGGGGACAGCCTAAGCTACGAGCAGTACTTC.

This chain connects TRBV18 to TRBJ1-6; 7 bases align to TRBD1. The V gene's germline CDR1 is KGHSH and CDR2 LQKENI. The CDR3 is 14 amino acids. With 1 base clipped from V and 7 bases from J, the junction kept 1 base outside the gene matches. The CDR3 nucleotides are TGTGCCAGCTCACCACAGGGGGCGAATTCACCCCTCCACTTT. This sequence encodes CASSPQGANSPLHF.

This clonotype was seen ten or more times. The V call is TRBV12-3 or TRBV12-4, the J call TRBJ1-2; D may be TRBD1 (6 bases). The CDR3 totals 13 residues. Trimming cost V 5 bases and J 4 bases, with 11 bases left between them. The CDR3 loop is CASSHREPYGYTF. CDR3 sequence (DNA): TGTGCCAGCAGTCACAGGGAGCCCTATGGCTACACCTTC.

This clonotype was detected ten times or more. The CDR3 loop reads CSAQPGLNTGELFF. The CDR3 DNA reads TGCAGCGCTCAGCCGGGTCTCAACACCGGGGAGCTGTTTTTT. The chain has TRBV29-1 and TRBJ2-2, with D unclear. V shed 7 bases and J shed 2 bases, with 14 bases lying between them. CDR3 length equals 14 residues. The germline gives CDR1 SQVTM, CDR2 ANQGSEA.

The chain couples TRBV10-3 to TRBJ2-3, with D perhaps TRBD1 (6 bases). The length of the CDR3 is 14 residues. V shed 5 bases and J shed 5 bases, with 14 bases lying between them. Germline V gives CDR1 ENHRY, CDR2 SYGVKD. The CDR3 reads CAISPQGRKDTQYF. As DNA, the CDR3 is TGTGCCATCAGTCCTCAGGGGCGGAAAGATACGCAGTATTTT.

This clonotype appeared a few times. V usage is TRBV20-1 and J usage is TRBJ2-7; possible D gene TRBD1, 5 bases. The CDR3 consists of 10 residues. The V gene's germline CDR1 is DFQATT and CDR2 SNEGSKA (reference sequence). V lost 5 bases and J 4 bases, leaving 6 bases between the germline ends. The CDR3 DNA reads TGCAGTGCTGGACAATACGAGCAGTACTTC. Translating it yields CSAGQYEQYF.

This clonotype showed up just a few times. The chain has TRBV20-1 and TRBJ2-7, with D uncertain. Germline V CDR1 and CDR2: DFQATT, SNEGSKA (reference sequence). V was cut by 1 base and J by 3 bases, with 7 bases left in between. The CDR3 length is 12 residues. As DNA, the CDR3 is TGCAGTGCTAGAGTGCGAAGCTACGAGCAGTACTTC. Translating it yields CSARVRSYEQYF.

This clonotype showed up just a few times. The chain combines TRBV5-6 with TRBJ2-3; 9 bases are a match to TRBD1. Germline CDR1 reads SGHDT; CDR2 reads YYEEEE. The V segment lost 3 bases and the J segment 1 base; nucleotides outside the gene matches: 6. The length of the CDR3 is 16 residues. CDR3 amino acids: CASSWDRVRGTDTQYF. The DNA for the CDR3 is TGTGCCAGCAGCTGGGACAGGGTAAGGGGCACAGATACGCAGTATTTT.

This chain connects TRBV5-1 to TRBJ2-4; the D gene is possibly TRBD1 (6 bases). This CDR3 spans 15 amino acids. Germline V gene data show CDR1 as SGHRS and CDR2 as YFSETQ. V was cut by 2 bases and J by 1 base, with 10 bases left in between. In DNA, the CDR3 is TGCGCCAGCAGCTTCGGACAGACCGCCAAAAACATTCAGTACTTC. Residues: CASSFGQTAKNIQYF.

This CDR3 is CSANRDSVAKNIQYF. CDR3 sequence (DNA): TGCAGTGCTAACCGGGACAGCGTAGCCAAAAACATTCAGTACTTC. The chain uses TRBV20-1 and TRBJ2-4, with 7 bases that match TRBD1. The CDR3 loop spans 15 amino acids. The ends lost 4 bases at V and 0 bases at J; junction bases unmatched: 6. Germline CDR1 DFQATT, CDR2 SNEGSKA (reference sequence).

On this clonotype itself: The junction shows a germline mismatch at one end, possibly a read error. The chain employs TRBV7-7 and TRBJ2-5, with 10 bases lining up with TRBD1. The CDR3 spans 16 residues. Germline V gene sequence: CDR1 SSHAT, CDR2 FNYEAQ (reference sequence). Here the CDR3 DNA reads TGTGCTAGCAGCTTTTACGGGACAGGGGAGGGGGAGACCCAGTACTTC. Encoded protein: CASSFYGTGEGETQYF.

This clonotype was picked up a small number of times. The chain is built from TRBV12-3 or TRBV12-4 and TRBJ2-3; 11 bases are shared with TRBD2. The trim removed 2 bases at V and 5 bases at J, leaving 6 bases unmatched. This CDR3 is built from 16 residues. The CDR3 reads CASSLNSGGAVDTQYF. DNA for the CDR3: TGTGCCAGCAGTTTAAATAGCGGGGGGGCCGTAGATACGCAGTATTTT.

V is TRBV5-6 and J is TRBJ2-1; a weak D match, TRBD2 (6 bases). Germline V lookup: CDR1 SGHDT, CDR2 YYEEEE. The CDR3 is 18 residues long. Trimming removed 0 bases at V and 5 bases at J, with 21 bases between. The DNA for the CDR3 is TGTGCCAGCAGCTTGGTCCGCGCGGGGCGTCGATTCCACAATGAGCAGTTCTTC. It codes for CASSLVRAGRRFHNEQFF.

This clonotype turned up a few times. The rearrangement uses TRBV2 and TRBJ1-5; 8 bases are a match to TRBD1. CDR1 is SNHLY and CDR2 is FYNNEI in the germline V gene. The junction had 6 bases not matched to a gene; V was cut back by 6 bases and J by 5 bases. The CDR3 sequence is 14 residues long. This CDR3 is CASSGQGRDQPQHF. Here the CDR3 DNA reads TGTGCCAGCAGCGGACAGGGACGAGATCAGCCCCAGCATTTT.

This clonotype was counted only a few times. The CDR3 reads CASSQDQTSGGLYNEQFF. In nucleotides, the CDR3 is TGTGCCAGCAGCCAAGACCAGACTAGCGGGGGCCTCTACAATGAGCAGTTCTTC. The chain joins TRBV4-2 to TRBJ2-1, with 12 bases identical to TRBD2. Germline V gene sequence: CDR1 LGHNA, CDR2 YNFKEQ. The CDR3 is 18 amino acids. With V trimmed by 0 bases and J by 3 bases, 6 bases remained unmatched.

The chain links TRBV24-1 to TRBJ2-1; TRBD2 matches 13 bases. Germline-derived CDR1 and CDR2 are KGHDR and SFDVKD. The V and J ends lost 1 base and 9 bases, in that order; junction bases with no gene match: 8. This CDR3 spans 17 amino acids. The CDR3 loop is CATSDFRGLAGLGEQFF. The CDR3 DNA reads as TGTGCCACCAGTGATTTCCGGGGACTAGCGGGATTGGGTGAGCAGTTCTTC.